Described below is a single T cell receptor beta chain sequence and its context. The target of this receptor is not known. There are no base qualities to consult, and no much larger clone falls within one base. The CDR3 starts with the cysteine, ends with the phenylalanine, and has 15 residues. Solely the CDR3 DNA is kept, with 45 bases framed from the first base. The junction shows trimming of 0 bases on V and 0 bases on J, plus 9 bases between the germline ends. For CDR1 and CDR2, the germline V gene lists SGHRS and YFSETQ. Using the deep immunoSEQ assay, TCR CDR3 regions were amplified from genomic DNA by multiplex PCR. Genomic DNA extracted from each cell subset was distributed evenly over all wells of several immunoSEQ 96-well plates, and each plate served as one replicate. For sorted subsets, roughly 200 ng genomic DNA, equal to tens of thousands of T cell genomes, was loaded into each replicate PCR. Purified libraries were quantified with a Qubit 3.0 fluorometer, sized on a Bioanalyzer 2100, and re-quantified with the KAPA Library Quantification kit. A separate single-read 150-cycle Illumina NextSeq 550 flow cell was used to sequence each immunoSEQ 96-well plate. The paper's processing steps were these. Because the immunoSEQ output held only junctional sequences and lacked quality scores, the filtering could not match the filtering applied to full-length reads. To assign V/J genes and CDR3, sequences were annotated using PyIR, a Python wrapper for IgBLAST v1.9, with IMGT germline references. Reads were filtered out if the reads had weak V/J assignments (E-value above 1e-6), no CDR3, stop codons, out-of-frame junctions, or ambiguous translated residues. V3J clonotypes were defined as sequences sharing an identical inferred V gene, J gene, and CDR3 amino acid sequence. The percentage overlap between two repertoires was calculated by dividing the number of shared unique clonotypes by the size of the smaller repertoire. Repertoire richness was assessed with RTK rarefaction, the Chao1 estimator, and Recon v2.1 estimates of unobserved clonotypes. OLGA was used to compute generation probabilities for all TCRbeta clonotypes that the gDNA method yielded from a handful of donors. TCRdb mirrors the immuneACCESS table, restricted to in-frame sequences. Some clones are absent from its copies; in checked studies, under half trace to an unresolved V gene, and the reason for the others is unknown. Clone size and the V and J calls come from that table; the DNA yielded D and trimming. The sample table contains fewer than 200,000 clones; only one count was recorded for approximately 92% of them. The ten largest make up roughly 0.07% of the sample.

This specimen belongs to a study of shared clonotypes between healthy human individuals (dated by TCRdb to the early 2020s). In terms of the full investigation: A couple of women and a few men aged 18 to 49 years were included in the cohort. For each donor, three plates each were used for CD4 naive and CD4 memory, two plates were used for CD8 naive, and one plate was used for CD8 memory. The study deeply sequenced blood TCR repertoires of five healthy adults to estimate repertoire size and the extent of clonotype sharing between individuals. Libraries were prepared and TCR repertoires were sequenced by different laboratories using diverse techniques, in order to increase sequencing depth and limit assay-specific biases. Leukapheresis yielded between about 0.94 and 10 billion PBMCs per donor.

The donors were healthy, HIV-negative adults with no recently reported acute infections or vaccinations. Every donor was a Caucasian adult residing in Nashville, Tennessee, USA. Magnetic negative selection was used to enrich CD4+ T cells, after which naive cells were positively selected on CD45RA and the negative fraction became the memory subset. Blood was obtained by leukapheresis, after which PBMCs were separated by Ficoll-Histopaque density gradient centrifugation and cryopreserved in liquid nitrogen vapor phase. Analytical flow cytometry was used to check the purity and quantity of every magnetically sorted T cell population. Each sorted fraction had its genomic DNA isolated and then quantified by UV absorbance on a Nanodrop 2000c. Beyond this particular receptor, the publication reports: Across a handful of donors, roughly 5.1% of naive CD4, around 3.5% of naive CD8, around 2.5% of memory CD4, and approximately 0.42% of memory CD8 clonotypes were shared. Rarefaction of sorted-subset datasets indicated incomplete sequencing despite the large sequencing depth. Only blood was sampled, and tissue TCR repertoires likely differ from those in blood. Larger estimated clonotype richness was generally found for naive subsets than for memory subsets. The genetic and exposure-history diversity represented was limited by the small number of donors. Based on pairwise subsampling, the degree of clonotype sharing among donors was expected to be affected by sequencing depth. Higher generation probabilities were observed for clonotypes shared by all four sorted-subset donors than for non-shared clonotypes.

The sequencing sample was made of naive CD4+ T cells sorted from blood. Sample cell subset or site, as interpreted from the label and publication: CD45RA+ positively selected. Recombination joined TRBV5-1 with TRBJ1-1, and TRBD1 may be the D gene, going by 5 matching bases. The clonotype was recovered from a woman aged 30 to 39 in good health. The encoded CDR3 is CASSLAGVLNTEAFF. The nucleotide sequence reads TGCGCCAGCAGCTTGGCGGGGGTGTTGAACACTGAAGCTTTCTTT.